The 5 T cell receptor beta chains below all came from one sample that was sequenced in a study of blood T cell repertoires in COVID-19. Using immunoSEQ multiplex PCR, the repertoire was profiled, and TCRdb retains in-frame clones only, with some absent. The sample lists more than 200,000 clones, roughly 86% occurring once. The sequenced sample consisted of PBMCs or T cells enriched from blood (not recorded which). The source is a woman aged 50 to 65 who had recovered from COVID-19.

The genes are TRBV18 and TRBJ1-5, with a tentative D call TRBD1 (6 bases). Germline V lookup: CDR1 KGHSH, CDR2 LQKENI. The CDR3 runs 13 residues. V dropped 10 bases and J dropped 4 bases, with 14 bases sitting between them. CDR3 amino acids: CATKDSLNQPQHF. CDR3 bases: TGTGCCACCAAGGACAGTCTGAATCAGCCCCAGCATTTT.

This clone turned up a few times. The rearrangement joins TRBV6-1 to TRBJ1-2; 9 bases are shared with TRBD1. J was trimmed by 5 bases and V by 6 bases; bases with no gene match: 16. Germline CDR1 is MNHNS and CDR2 is SASEGT. This CDR3 is built from 17 residues. The DNA of the CDR3 is TGTGCCAGCAGAGAAAACTCCGGGACAGGGCGGCTTTATGGCTACACCTTC. This sequence encodes CASRENSGTGRLYGYTF.

The chain combines TRBV5-1 with TRBJ2-1, with 7 bases lining up with TRBD2. Unmatched junction bases numbered 8, after V lost 1 base and J lost 7 bases. CDR1 is SGHRS and CDR2 is YFSETQ in the germline V gene. The CDR3 covers 15 residues. CDR3 sequence: CASSLSGGSVNEQFF. The CDR3 coding sequence is TGCGCCAGCAGCTTGTCAGGCGGGAGTGTTAATGAGCAGTTCTTC.

The chain carries TRBV2 and TRBJ1-5; D not certain. The germline CDR1 and CDR2 sequences are SNHLY and FYNNEI. This CDR3 comprises 13 residues. V was pared by 8 bases and J by 0 bases, with 8 bases between. CDR3 nucleotide sequence: TGTGCCAGCGGGTCAGGTAGCAATCAGCCCCAGCATTTT. This codes for CASGSGSNQPQHF.

A few counts support this clone. V is TRBV3-1 (or the pseudogene TRBV3-2) and J is TRBJ1-5, with D uncertain. Germline V lookup: CDR1 LGHDT, CDR2 YNNKEL (reference sequence). V was clipped by 0 bases and J by 6 bases, with 12 bases between them. The CDR3 runs to 15 residues. This CDR3 reads CASSQDGGFGQPQHF. The CDR3 region has the DNA TGTGCCAGCAGCCAAGACGGCGGGTTTGGTCAGCCCCAGCATTTT.